This record covers a single T cell receptor (beta chain). No antigen is known for it. At one end the junction does not follow the germline gene, possibly because of a read error. The data originate from a study of CD8+CD57+ T cells in acquired aplastic anemia. Study at large: Average DNA yield from sorted CD4+ and CD8+ cells was around 3.2 ug. The study, taken as a whole, reports: Around 27 sequences, all CD8+ CDR3, were shared between patients and controls.

TCR beta VDJ and CDR3 were profiled, and genomic DNA was the template. TCRdb independently ran MiXCR on the reads; one entry per CDR3 protein. The sample includes roughly 420,000 distinct CDR3 sequences, about two thirds seen only once; the top ten take 4%. The CDR3 is made up of 13 amino acids. CDR1 is SNHLY and CDR2 is FYNNEI in the germline V gene. The chain carries TRBV2 and TRBJ1-1; D gene unclear. This TCR was sampled from a human donor in good health, serving as a control. The specimen was sorted CD4+, CD8+, or CD8+CD57+ T cells (not recorded which) from PBMCs. CDR3 DNA sequence: TGTGCCAGCAGTGTGAATGGGAACGCTGAAGATTTCTTT. This codes for CASSVNGNAEDFF.